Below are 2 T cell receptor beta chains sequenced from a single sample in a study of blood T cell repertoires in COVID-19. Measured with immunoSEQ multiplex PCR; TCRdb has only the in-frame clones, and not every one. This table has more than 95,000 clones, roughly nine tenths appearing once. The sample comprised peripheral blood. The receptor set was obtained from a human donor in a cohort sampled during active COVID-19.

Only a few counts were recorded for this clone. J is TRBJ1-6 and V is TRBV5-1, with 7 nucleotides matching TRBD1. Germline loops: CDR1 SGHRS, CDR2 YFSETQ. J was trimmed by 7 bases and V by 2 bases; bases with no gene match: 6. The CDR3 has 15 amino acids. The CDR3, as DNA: TGCGCCAGCAGCTTACAGACAGGGAACAATTCACCCCTCCACTTT. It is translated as CASSLQTGNNSPLHF. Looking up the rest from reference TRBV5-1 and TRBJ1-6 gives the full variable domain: KAGVTQTPRYLIKTRGQQVTLSCSPISGHRSVSWYQQTPGQGLQFLFEYFSETQRNKGNFPGRFSGRQFSNSRSEMNVSTLELGDSALYLCASSLQTGNNSPLHFGNGTRLTVT.

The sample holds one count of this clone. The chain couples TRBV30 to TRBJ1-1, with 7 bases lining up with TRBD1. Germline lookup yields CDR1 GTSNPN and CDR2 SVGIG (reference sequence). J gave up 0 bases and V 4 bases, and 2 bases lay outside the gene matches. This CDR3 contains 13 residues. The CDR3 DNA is TGTGCCTGGAAACAGGGGATGAACACTGAAGCTTTCTTT. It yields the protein CAWKQGMNTEAFF.